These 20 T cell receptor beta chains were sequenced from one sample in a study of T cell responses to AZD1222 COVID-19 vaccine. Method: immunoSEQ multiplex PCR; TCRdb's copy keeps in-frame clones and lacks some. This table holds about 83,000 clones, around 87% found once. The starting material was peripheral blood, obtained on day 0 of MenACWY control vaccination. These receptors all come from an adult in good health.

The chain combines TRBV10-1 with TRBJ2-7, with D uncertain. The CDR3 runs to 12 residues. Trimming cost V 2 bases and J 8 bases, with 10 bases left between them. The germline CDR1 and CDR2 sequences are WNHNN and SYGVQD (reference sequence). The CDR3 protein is CASSEPKGQQYF. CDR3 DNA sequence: TGCGCCAGCAGTGAGCCGAAAGGCCAGCAGTACTTC.

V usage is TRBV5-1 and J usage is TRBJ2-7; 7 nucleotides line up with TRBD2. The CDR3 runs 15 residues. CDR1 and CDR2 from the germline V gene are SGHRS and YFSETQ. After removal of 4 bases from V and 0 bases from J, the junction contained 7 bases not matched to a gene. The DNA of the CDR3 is TGCGCCAGCAGCCTGGAATCTAGCGGCTCCTACGAGCAGTACTTC. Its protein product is CASSLESSGSYEQYF.

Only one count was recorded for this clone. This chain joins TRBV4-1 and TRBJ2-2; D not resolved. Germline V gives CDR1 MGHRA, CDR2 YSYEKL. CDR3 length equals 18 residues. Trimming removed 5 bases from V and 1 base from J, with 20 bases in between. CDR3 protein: CASSTGPKTVQNTGELFF. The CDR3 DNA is TGCGCCAGCAGCACCGGCCCCAAGACCGTCCAGAACACCGGGGAGCTGTTTTTT.

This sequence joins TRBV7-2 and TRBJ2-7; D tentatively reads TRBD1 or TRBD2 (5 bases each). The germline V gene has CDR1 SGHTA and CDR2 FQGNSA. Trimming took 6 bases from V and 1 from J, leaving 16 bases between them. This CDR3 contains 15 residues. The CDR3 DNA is TGTGCCAGCAGAGTCCGGGGCGGGCCTTCCTACGAGCAGTACTTC. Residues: CASRVRGGPSYEQYF.

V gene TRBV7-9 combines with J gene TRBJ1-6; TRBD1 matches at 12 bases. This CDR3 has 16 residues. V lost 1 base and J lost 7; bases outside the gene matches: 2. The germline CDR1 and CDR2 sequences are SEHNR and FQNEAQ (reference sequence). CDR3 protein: CASSLDGTGGNSPLHF. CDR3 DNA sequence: TGTGCCAGCAGCTTAGACGGGACAGGGGGCAATTCACCCCTCCACTTT.

For the CDR3, the DNA is TGTGCCAGCAGGGGGTGGTCGGGAGATGGAGATACGCAGTATTTT. Translation: CASRGWSGDGDTQYF. The chain has TRBV2 and TRBJ2-3, with D possibly being TRBD2 (6 bases). The CDR3 extends over 15 amino acids. The V gene's germline CDR1 is SNHLY and CDR2 FYNNEI. Trimming took off 6 bases at V and 5 bases at J, with 18 bases between the two ends.

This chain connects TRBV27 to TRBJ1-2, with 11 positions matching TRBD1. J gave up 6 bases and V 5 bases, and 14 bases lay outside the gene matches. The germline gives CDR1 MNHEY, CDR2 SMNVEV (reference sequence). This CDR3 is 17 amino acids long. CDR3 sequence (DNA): TGTGCCAGCAGTCTATTACCCCGGGTGGGACAGGGGGATGGCTACACCTTC. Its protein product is CASSLLPRVGQGDGYTF.

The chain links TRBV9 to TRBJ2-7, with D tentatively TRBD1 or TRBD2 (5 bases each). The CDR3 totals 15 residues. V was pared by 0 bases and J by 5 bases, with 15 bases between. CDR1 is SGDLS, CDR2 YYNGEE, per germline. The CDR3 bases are TGTGCCAGCAGCGTAGAGGGTAGAGGGGTCCACGAGCAGTACTTC. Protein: CASSVEGRGVHEQYF.

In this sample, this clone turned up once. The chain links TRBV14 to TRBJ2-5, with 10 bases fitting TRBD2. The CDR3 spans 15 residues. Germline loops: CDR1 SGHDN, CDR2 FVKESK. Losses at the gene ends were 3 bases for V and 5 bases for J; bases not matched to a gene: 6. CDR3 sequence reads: CASSHLAGEVETQYF. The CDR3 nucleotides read TGTGCCAGCAGCCACCTAGCGGGAGAGGTCGAGACCCAGTACTTC.

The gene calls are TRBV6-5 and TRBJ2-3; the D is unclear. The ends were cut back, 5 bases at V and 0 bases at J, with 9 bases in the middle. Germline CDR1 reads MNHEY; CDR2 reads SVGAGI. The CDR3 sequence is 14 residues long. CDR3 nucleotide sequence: TGTGCCAGCAGTAGCCCGAGGAGCACAGATACGCAGTATTTT. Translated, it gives CASSSPRSTDTQYF.

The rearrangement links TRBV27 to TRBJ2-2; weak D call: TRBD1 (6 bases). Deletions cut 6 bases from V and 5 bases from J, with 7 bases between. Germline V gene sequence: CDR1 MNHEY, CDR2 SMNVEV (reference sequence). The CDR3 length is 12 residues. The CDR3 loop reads CASRTGTGELFF. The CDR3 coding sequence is TGTGCCAGCAGAACAGGGACCGGGGAGCTGTTTTTT.

In DNA form, the CDR3 reads TGTGCCAGCAGCCAAACAGCGGAGCACCAAGAGACCCAGTACTTC. As protein: CASSQTAEHQETQYF. The rearrangement links TRBV3-1 (or the pseudogene TRBV3-2) to TRBJ2-5, with TRBD2 as a possible D gene (5 bases). From germline, CDR1 is LGHDT and CDR2 YNNKEL (reference sequence). The germline V and J ends were trimmed by 2 bases and 0 bases, with 10 bases remaining between them. CDR3 length: 15 residues.

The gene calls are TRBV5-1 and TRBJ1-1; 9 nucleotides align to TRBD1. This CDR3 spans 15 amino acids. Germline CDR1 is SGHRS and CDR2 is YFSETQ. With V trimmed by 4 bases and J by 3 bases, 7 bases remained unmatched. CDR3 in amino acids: CASSPWTGEYTEAFF. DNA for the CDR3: TGCGCCAGCAGCCCATGGACAGGGGAATACACTGAAGCTTTCTTT.

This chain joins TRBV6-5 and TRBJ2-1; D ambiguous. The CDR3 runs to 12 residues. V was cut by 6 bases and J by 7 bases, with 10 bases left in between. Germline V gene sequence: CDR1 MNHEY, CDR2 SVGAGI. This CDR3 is CASRTDRNEQFF. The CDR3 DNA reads TGTGCCAGCAGGACCGATAGGAATGAGCAGTTCTTC.

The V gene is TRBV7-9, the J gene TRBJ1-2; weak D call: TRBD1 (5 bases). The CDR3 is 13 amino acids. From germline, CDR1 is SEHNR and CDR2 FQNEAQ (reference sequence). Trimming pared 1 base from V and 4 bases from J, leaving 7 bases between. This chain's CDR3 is CASSLGGAYGYTF. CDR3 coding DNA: TGTGCCAGCAGCTTAGGCGGGGCCTATGGCTACACCTTC.

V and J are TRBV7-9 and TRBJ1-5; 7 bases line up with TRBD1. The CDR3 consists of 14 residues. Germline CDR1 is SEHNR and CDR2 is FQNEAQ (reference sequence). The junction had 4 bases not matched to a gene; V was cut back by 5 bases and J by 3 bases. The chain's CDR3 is CASSAGTDNQPQHF. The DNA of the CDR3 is TGTGCCAGCAGCGCCGGGACAGACAATCAGCCCCAGCATTTT. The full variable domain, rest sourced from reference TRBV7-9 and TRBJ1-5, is DTGVSQNPRHKITKRGQNVTFRCDPISEHNRLYWYRQTLGQGPEFLTYFQNEAQLEKSRLLSDRFSAERPKGSFSTLEIQRTEQGDSAMYLCASSAGTDNQPQHFGDGTRLSIL.

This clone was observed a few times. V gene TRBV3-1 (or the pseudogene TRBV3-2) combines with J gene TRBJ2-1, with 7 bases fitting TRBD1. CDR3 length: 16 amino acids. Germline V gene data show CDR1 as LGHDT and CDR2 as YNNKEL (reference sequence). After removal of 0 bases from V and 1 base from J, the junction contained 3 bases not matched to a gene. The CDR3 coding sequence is TGTGCCAGCAGCCAAGATGGCAGGGGGTCCTACAATGAGCAGTTCTTC. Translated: CASSQDGRGSYNEQFF.

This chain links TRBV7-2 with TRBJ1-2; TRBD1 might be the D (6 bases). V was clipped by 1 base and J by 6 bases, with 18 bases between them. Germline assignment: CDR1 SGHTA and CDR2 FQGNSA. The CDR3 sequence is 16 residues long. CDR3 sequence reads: CASSLVGTLNGDGYTF. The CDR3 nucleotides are TGTGCCAGCAGCTTAGTCGGGACACTCAACGGCGATGGCTACACCTTC.

This CDR3 reads CASSPLGKTEAFF. The CDR3 DNA sequence: TGTGCCAGCTCACCCCTTGGCAAAACTGAAGCTTTCTTT. V is TRBV18 and J is TRBJ1-1; D is undetermined. V lost 3 bases to trimming and J lost 5 bases, with 10 bases between them. This CDR3 is built from 13 residues. Germline CDR1 KGHSH, CDR2 LQKENI.

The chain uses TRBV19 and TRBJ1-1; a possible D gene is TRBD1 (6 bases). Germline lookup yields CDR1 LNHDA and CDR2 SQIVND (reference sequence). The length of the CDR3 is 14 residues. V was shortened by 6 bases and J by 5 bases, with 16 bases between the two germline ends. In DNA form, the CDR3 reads TGTGCCAGTAGAGACACAGGGAGACGGACTGAAGCTTTCTTT. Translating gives CASRDTGRRTEAFF. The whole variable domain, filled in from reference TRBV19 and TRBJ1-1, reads DGGITQSPKYLFRKEGQNVTLSCEQNLNHDAMYWYRQDPGQGLRLIYYSQIVNDFQKGDIAEGYSVSREKKESFPLTVTSAQKNPTAFYLCASRDTGRRTEAFFGQGTRLTVV.